The source of this T cell receptor beta chain is a study of TIL therapy for anti-PD-1-resistant metastatic lung cancer. Indicated time point: pre-treatment sample, taken before nivolumab and TIL therapy. V gave up 5 bases and J gave up 3 bases, with 1 base separating them. CDR3 size: 11 residues. The V gene's germline CDR1 is MDHEN and CDR2 SYDVKM. This clone is termed medium-sized (0.01 to 0.1%). The libraries were made with immunoSEQ v3. Clones were read by immunoSEQ multiplex PCR, and TCRdb kept only the in-frame ones, dropping some. The repertoire holds more than 20,000 clones, 60% to 85% seen once, with almost 7.5% in the top ten.

The TCR originated in a person aged 25 to 85 with non-small cell lung cancer. The source was blood, collected at baseline. The genes are TRBV28 and TRBJ1-4; D gene uncertain. Written as DNA, the CDR3 is TGTGCCAGCAGTCCTAATGAAAAACTGTTTTTT. Protein product: CASSPNEKLFF.